The entry below describes one TCR beta chain. The data were taken from a study of T-cell reconstitution after alpha-beta-depleted transplantation in children. V lost 7 bases and J lost 6; bases outside the gene matches: 6. There are 14 residues in the CDR3. For TCRbeta, the library was prepared with unique molecular identifiers. TCRdb fed the PCR reads into MiXCR, producing one record per CDR3 protein. This repertoire shows about 540,000 distinct CDR3 sequences, 18% found once; its top ten account for more than 2.5%. The clonotype comes from a human donor who donated a stem cell graft to a child with acute lymphoblastic leukemia. The sample was PBMCs from the stem cell graft donor, taken from the stem cell graft. The genes are TRBV12-3 or TRBV12-4 and TRBJ2-2; 9 bases match TRBD1. In DNA form, the CDR3 reads TGTGCCAGCATCACAGGGGGCGCCTCCGGGGAGCTGTTTTTT. Translating it yields CASITGGASGELFF.